The rows below give T cell receptor beta chains drawn from one sample of a study of blood T cell repertoires in COVID-19. Clones were sequenced by immunoSEQ multiplex PCR, and TCRdb holds only the in-frame ones, with some missing. This table holds tens of thousands of clones, about nine tenths found once. Sequenced: peripheral blood. The origin of the receptors is a man aged 25 to 40 with acute or convalescent COVID-19. Each CDR3 is given with its conserved first and last residue. A D gene is named only where the DNA matches it firmly. Only part of the rows carry a size: once, few, many, or a class if the clone is expanded.

D gene	CDR3 length	V gene	clone size	J gene	CDR3 DNA	CDR3 protein
.	14	TRBV19	.	TRBJ2-1	TGTGCCAGTAGTACAGGAAGCTCCTACAATGAGCAGTTCTTC	CASSTGSSYNEQFF
TRBD2	18	TRBV13	.	TRBJ2-1	TGTGCCAGCAGTTTCGGACTAGCGGGGCATAACCATTGGAATGAGCAGTTCTTC	CASSFGLAGHNHWNEQFF
.	16	TRBV11-3	.	TRBJ2-1	TGTGCCAGCAGCTTAGAACTCGACCGACCAGGGAATGAGCAGTTCTTC	CASSLELDRPGNEQFF
TRBD1	14	TRBV6-5	.	TRBJ1-4	TGTGCCAGCAGGGGGACAGGAAGAGGTGAAAAACTGTTTTTT	CASRGTGRGEKLFF
TRBD1	13	TRBV27	.	TRBJ1-2	TGTGCCAGCAGTTCCCAGGGGGCACCCGTCTACACCTTC	CASSSQGAPVYTF
TRBD1	13	TRBV19	.	TRBJ1-2	TGTGCCAGTAGCCTACAGGGGGCTGAAGGCTACACCTTC	CASSLQGAEGYTF
TRBD1	12	TRBV30	.	TRBJ1-1	TGTGCCTGGGCAGGGGGAGAGACTGAAGCTTTCTTT	CAWAGGETEAFF
.	14	TRBV10-2	.	TRBJ1-5	TGCGCCAGCAGTGAGTCGAACGGGAATCAGCCCCAGCATTTT	CASSESNGNQPQHF
.	14	TRBV6-2/TRBV6-3	.	TRBJ2-2	TGTGCCAGCAGTTACTCATGGGGAGCCGGGGAGCTGTTTTTT	CASSYSWGAGELFF
.	16	TRBV7-8	.	TRBJ1-1	TGTGTCAGCAGCCCTAAAAAAGGACTGTCGGGCACTGAAGCTTTCTTT	CVSSPKKGLSGTEAFF
.	16	TRBV11-2	.	TRBJ1-2	TGTGCCAGCAGCTTAGGATTCGGCAGGGCTAACTATGGCTACACCTTC	CASSLGFGRANYGYTF
TRBD1	17	TRBV6-6	.	TRBJ2-2	TGTGCCAGCAGTCTGGGGGACAGGGGAAGTGAGACCGGGGAGCTGTTTTTT	CASSLGDRGSETGELFF
TRBD1	15	TRBV11-2	.	TRBJ1-4	TGTGCCAGCGGTGGGCAGGGGGCCTTTAATGAAAAACTGTTTTTT	CASGGQGAFNEKLFF
TRBD1	15	TRBV13	.	TRBJ2-7	TGTGCCAGCAGCTTAGTGGGTGGACAGGGATACGAGCAGTACTTC	CASSLVGGQGYEQYF
.	15	TRBV4-3	.	TRBJ1-5	TGCGCCAGCAGCCAAGATATGAGTTACAATCAGCCCCAGCATTTT	CASSQDMSYNQPQHF
.	16	TRBV24-1	.	TRBJ2-1	TGTGCCACCAGTGATTCCACTGCCGACTCCTACAATGAGCAGTTCTTC	CATSDSTADSYNEQFF
.	21	TRBV21-1	.	TRBJ1-1	TGTGCCAGCAGCAAAAAAAAGGTCCTTCTCCGCCGCGATGCACGGGACACTGAAGCTTTCTTT	CASSKKKVLLRRDARDTEAFF
.	17	TRBV4-2	.	TRBJ2-3	TGTGCCAGCAGCCTCGGCGTGGTGGGGGCCCGCACAGATACGCAGTATTTT	CASSLGVVGARTDTQYF
.	16	TRBV2	.	TRBJ2-1	TGTGCCAGCAGTGAAGGAGGGGGTAGGTCCTACAATGAGCAGTTCTTC	CASSEGGGRSYNEQFF
.	14	TRBV7-9	few	TRBJ1-2	TGTGCCAGCAGCGTCTACAGGGATTCGGATGGCTACACCTTC	CASSVYRDSDGYTF
TRBD1	14	TRBV3-1/TRBV3-2	.	TRBJ1-1	TGTGCCAGCAGCCAACCCCAGGGGGGCGGTGAAGCTTTCTTT	CASSQPQGGGEAFF
TRBD1	14	TRBV5-1	.	TRBJ1-2	TGCGCCAGCAGCTTAGGACAGGGGAACTATGGCTACACCTTC	CASSLGQGNYGYTF
.	16	TRBV27	few	TRBJ1-5	TGTGCCAGCAGCCCTACGGGGGGGTTTATAAATCAGCCCCAGCATTTT	CASSPTGGFINQPQHF
.	13	TRBV25-1	once	TRBJ1-2	TGTGCCAGCAGCCAAAGTCGGGGATATGGCTACACCTTC	CASSQSRGYGYTF
.	13	TRBV7-2	.	TRBJ2-7	TGTGCCAGCAGCTTAAAACCACTCTACGAGCAGTACTTC	CASSLKPLYEQYF
TRBD1	15	TRBV24-1	.	TRBJ2-2	TGTGCCACCAGTGATTGGACAGGGAGGACCGGGGAGCTGTTTTTT	CATSDWTGRTGELFF
TRBD1	16	TRBV4-1	.	TRBJ1-4	TGCGCCAGCAGCCTTGGACAGGGAACAACTAATGAAAAACTGTTTTTT	CASSLGQGTTNEKLFF
.	15	TRBV7-8	.	TRBJ1-2	TGTGCCAGCAGCTTAACTCCCAGGGTTGTCTATGGCTACACCTTC	CASSLTPRVVYGYTF
TRBD1	16	TRBV6-5	.	TRBJ2-2	TGTGCCAGCAGTTCAGCCGGGACAGATAACACCGGGGAGCTGTTTTTT	CASSSAGTDNTGELFF
TRBD1	14	TRBV6-2/TRBV6-3	.	TRBJ1-2	TGTGCCAGCAGTCCATGGGGACAGCGCTATGGCTACACCTTC	CASSPWGQRYGYTF
.	19	TRBV21-1	.	TRBJ1-1	TGTGCCAGCAGCAAATTTCCCTCGCGGGACAGGGGTAGGAACACTGAAGCTTTCTTT	CASSKFPSRDRGRNTEAFF
.	14	TRBV6-6	once	TRBJ2-1	TGTGCCAGCGATTTCCGGGAAGGGAGAAATGAGCAGTTCTTC	CASDFREGRNEQFF
.	19	TRBV18	.	TRBJ1-3	TGTGCCAGCTCACCTCTCCGAGGAGTCTTGGAGGATGCTGGAAACACCATATATTTT	CASSPLRGVLEDAGNTIYF
.	13	TRBV15	.	TRBJ1-5	TGTGCCACCAGCCCCGCGAGGTATCAGCCCCAGCATTTT	CATSPARYQPQHF
.	13	TRBV12-3/TRBV12-4	.	TRBJ1-3	TGTGCCAGCTTTTCGTTCCCTGGAAACACCATATATTTT	CASFSFPGNTIYF
TRBD1	14	TRBV30	.	TRBJ1-6	TGTGCCTGGAACCCCGGACAGGGATATTCACCCCTCCACTTT	CAWNPGQGYSPLHF